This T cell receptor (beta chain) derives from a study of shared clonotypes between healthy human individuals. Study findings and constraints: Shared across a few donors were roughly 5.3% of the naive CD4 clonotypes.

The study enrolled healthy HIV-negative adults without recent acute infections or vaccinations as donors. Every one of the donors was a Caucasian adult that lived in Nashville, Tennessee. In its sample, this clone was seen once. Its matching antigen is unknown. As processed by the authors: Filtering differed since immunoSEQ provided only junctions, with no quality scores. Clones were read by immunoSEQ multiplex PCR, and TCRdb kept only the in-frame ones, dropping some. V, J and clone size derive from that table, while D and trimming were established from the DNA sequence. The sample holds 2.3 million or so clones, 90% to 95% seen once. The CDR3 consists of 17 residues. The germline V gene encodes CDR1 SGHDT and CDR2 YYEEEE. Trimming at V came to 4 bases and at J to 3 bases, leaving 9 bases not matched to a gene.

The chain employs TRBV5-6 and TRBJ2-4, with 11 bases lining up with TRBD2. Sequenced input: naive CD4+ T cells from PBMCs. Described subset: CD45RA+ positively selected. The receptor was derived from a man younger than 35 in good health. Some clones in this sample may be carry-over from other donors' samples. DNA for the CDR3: TGTGCCAGCAGCACCCGGAGACTAGCGGGATTCAAAAACATTCAGTACTTC. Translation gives CASSTRRLAGFKNIQYF.